This paragraph reports one TCR beta chain. This clonotype was counted many times. There is no known antigen for this receptor. There are no base qualities to consult, and no much larger clone falls within one base. The source of the sample is a study of human T cells and chemical hapten exposure (dated by TCRdb to the early 2020s). In the study overall: For sensitization, 2% DPC in acetone was applied to a roughly 2 cm by roughly 2 cm area of upper inner arm skin. Throughout the study period of 20 to 25 weeks, patients also received therapeutic DPC doses to the scalp every week. Patch testing was performed on the upper back with Finn chambers containing 0.01% DPC, and the patch tests were scored after 6 days according to International Contact Dermatitis Research Group standards. The mostly female patient cohort included alopecia areata with under or over 50% scalp involvement, alopecia totalis and alopecia universalis. Libraries were combined into a pool for sequencing, and differences in TCR yield between samples came mainly from small differences in library volumes within the pool. The study tracked peripheral blood TCR repertoire changes in vivo during primary and secondary sensitization to the hapten diphenylcyclopropenone (DPC) in alopecia patients. Blood samples were taken from patients before sensitization (week 0) and at 2, 6 and about 24 weeks after DPC sensitization. Approximately 28 alopecia patients provided blood for TCR sequencing at one to four time points (pre-sensitization, 2, 6 and 24 weeks).

Broad study findings and their caveats: A positive correlation was found between the number of PT1 expanded TCRs and patch test score, with significance reached at thresholds 8, 16 and 32 but not 4. Compared with pre-sensitization or healthy control sets, expanded TCRs formed significantly more large CDR3 similarity clusters, which is consistent with antigen-driven responses. The number of TCRs above 1 in 1000 frequency did not change with DPC sensitization; there was no evidence of global repertoire structure alterations. After repeated subsampling, the strength of the expansion versus patch-test correlation and the threshold at which it became significant changed. Alopecia, a presumed autoimmune disease, was present in all patients, so the immune response of the patients might differ from that of healthy individuals.

Interpreted using the paper, the time point label stands for: pre-sensitization, week 0. This specimen's treatment or condition label, per the study, means: therapeutic diphenylcyclopropenone sensitization with weekly scalp DPC. Blood at each patch-test visit was drawn before the patch test was applied. Eligible patients were aged 18 to 70, diagnosed with alopecia, deemed suitable for DPC therapy, and excluded if pregnant. Total RNA was isolated from unfractionated whole blood collected in Tempus Blood RNA tubes. V is reduced by 4 bases and J by 8 bases, leaving a spacing of 8 bases between them. The cysteine opens and the phenylalanine closes a CDR3 of 12 amino acids. CDR3 DNA only is kept here, 36 bases in frame from base 1. The receptor library was made with RACE. TCRdb lists the instrument as NextSeq 500. During library preparation, unique molecular identifiers were attached to individual cDNA molecules so that TCRs could be counted quantitatively and reproducibly. From each blood RNA sample, both TCR alpha and TCR beta chains were sequenced. The original pipeline was this. A median of approximately 100,000 TCRs per sample was observed, with a range of about 23,224 to 690,600. V, J and CDR3 annotation of the TCR reads was performed with the Decombinator software suite. For the PS versus PT1 abundance plots, all samples were subsampled to the same number of TCRs (28,000). TCRs were defined as expanded if absent before sensitization and observed at least eight times at the 2-week time point. TCRdb ran its own pipeline on the public reads, namely fastp trimming at Q25 and MiXCR clone calling, and kept in-frame beta chains. Each entry merges the rows of one CDR3 protein and shows their most common DNA and genes. The V and J calls follow TCRdb's processing rather than the paper's. This sample is represented by more than 250,000 distinct CDR3 sequences; roughly 8.9% of them were singletons. Of the sample, about 2.1% is held by the ten largest clones.

The chain joins TRBV12-3 or TRBV12-4 to TRBJ1-4; tentative D gene TRBD1, with 5 bases matching. This material consisted of whole blood, taken in connection with sensitization to the hapten diphenylcyclopropenone (DPC). The clonotype comes from a middle-aged woman with alopecia areata. Some clones in this sample may be carry-over from other donors' samples. The DNA sequence reads TGTGCCAGCAGTTCCAGGGTCGAAAAACTGTTTTTT. It encodes CASSSRVEKLFF.